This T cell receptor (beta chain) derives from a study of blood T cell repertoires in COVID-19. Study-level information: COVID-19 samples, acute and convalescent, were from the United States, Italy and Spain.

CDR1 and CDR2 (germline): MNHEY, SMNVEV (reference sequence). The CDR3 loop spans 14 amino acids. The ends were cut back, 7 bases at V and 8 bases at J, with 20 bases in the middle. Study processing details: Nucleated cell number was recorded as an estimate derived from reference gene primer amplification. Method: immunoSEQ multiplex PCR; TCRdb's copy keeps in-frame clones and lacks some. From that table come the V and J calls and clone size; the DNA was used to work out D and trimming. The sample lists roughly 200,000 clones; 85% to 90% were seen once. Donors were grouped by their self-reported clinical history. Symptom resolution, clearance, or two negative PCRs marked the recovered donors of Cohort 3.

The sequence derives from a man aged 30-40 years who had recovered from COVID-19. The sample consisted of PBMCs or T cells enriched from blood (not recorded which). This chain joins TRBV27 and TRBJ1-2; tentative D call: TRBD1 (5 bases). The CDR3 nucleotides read TGTGCCAGCACCCCTTACCCAGCCAGGGAAGGCTACACCTTC. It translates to CASTPYPAREGYTF.